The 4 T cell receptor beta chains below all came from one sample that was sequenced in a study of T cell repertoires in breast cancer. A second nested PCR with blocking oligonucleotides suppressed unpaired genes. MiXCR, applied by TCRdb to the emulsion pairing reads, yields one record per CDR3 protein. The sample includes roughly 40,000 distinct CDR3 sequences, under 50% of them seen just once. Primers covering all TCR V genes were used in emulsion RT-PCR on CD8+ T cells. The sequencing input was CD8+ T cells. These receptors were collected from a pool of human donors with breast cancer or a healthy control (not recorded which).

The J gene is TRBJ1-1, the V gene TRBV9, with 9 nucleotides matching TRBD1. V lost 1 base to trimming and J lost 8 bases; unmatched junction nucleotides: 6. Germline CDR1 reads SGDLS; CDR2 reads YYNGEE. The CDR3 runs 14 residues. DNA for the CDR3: TGTGCCAGCAGCGTAATTGTGACAGGGGGAGAAGCTTTCTTT. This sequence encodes CASSVIVTGGEAFF.

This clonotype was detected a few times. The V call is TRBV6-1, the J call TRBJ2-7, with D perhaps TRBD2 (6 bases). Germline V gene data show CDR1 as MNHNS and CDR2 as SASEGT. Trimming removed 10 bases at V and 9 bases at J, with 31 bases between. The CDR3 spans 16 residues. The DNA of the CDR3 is TGTGCCACCGAGCGGGCGAATCGATATCAATCACTACGGCAGTACTTC. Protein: CATERANRYQSLRQYF.

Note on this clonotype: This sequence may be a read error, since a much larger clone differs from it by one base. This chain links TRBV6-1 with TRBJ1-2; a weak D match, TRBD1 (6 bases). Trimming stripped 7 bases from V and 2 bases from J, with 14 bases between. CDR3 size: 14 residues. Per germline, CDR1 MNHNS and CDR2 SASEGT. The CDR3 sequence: CASTLDRPNYGYTF. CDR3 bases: TGTGCCAGCACCCTGGACAGACCAAACTATGGCTACACCTTC.

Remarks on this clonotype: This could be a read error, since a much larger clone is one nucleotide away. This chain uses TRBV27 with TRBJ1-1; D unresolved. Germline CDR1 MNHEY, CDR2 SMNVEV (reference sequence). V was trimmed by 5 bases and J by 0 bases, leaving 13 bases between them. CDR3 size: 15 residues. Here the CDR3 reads CASSPLRGLNTEAFF. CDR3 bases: TGTGCCAGCAGTCCCCTTCGAGGGTTGAACACTGAAGCTTTCTTT.